The rows below give T cell receptor beta chains drawn from one sample of a study of T cell changes during pregnancy in multiple sclerosis. Assay: immunoSEQ multiplex PCR; the TCRdb copy retains only in-frame clones and omits some. The sample includes about 85,000 clones, 80% to 95% of them seen just once. The specimen was peripheral blood, collected in the first trimester of pregnancy. The receptors stem from a female donor with multiple sclerosis, enrolled in a pregnancy study. The CDR3 runs from the conserved cysteine through the conserved F or W. Each record gives: D gene, CDR3 length, V gene, J gene, clone size, CDR3 DNA, CDR3 protein. The D gene is left open where the match is weak. Rows give clone size only sometimes, using once, few, many, or a class for an expanded clone.

D gene: TRBD2
CDR3 length: 15
V gene: TRBV25-1
J gene: TRBJ2-1
clone size: -
CDR3 DNA: TGTGCCAGCAATGATGTTGCTAGCGGGAGTGATGAGCAGTTCTTC
CDR3 protein: CASNDVASGSDEQFF

D gene: TRBD1
CDR3 length: 17
V gene: TRBV18
J gene: TRBJ1-6
clone size: -
CDR3 DNA: TGTGCCAGCTCACCCGTCGGGACAGGGCCCCTCAATTCACCCCTCCACTTT
CDR3 protein: CASSPVGTGPLNSPLHF

D gene: -
CDR3 length: 16
V gene: TRBV14
J gene: TRBJ2-5
clone size: -
CDR3 DNA: TGTGCCAGGACCAGGGCAGGGAAACGGTACCAAGAGACCCAGTACTTC
CDR3 protein: CARTRAGKRYQETQYF

D gene: -
CDR3 length: 12
V gene: TRBV7-9
J gene: TRBJ2-5
clone size: once
CDR3 DNA: TGTGCCAGCACCTTGAGGGGGGAGACCCAGTACTTC
CDR3 protein: CASTLRGETQYF

D gene: TRBD1
CDR3 length: 14
V gene: TRBV7-9
J gene: TRBJ1-1
clone size: few
CDR3 DNA: TGTGCCAGCAGCCGTGGACAGGCGAACACTGAAGCTTTCTTT
CDR3 protein: CASSRGQANTEAFF

D gene: TRBD1
CDR3 length: 12
V gene: TRBV11-2
J gene: TRBJ2-1
clone size: -
CDR3 DNA: TGTGCCAGCGGGACAGGGGCCAGCGAGCAGTTCTTC
CDR3 protein: CASGTGASEQFF

D gene: -
CDR3 length: 14
V gene: TRBV5-1
J gene: TRBJ2-7
clone size: many
CDR3 DNA: TGCGCCAGCAGCACCGACTCCCATACCTACGAGCAGTACTTC
CDR3 protein: CASSTDSHTYEQYF

D gene: TRBD1
CDR3 length: 15
V gene: TRBV4-2
J gene: TRBJ2-3
clone size: -
CDR3 DNA: TGTGCCAGCAGCCAAGACTCCCAGGGGGCAGATACGCAGTATTTT
CDR3 protein: CASSQDSQGADTQYF

D gene: -
CDR3 length: 15
V gene: TRBV7-2
J gene: TRBJ1-2
clone size: -
CDR3 DNA: TGTGCCAGCAGCTTAGCGGACTTCCTTGGCTATGGCTACACCTTC
CDR3 protein: CASSLADFLGYGYTF

D gene: -
CDR3 length: 15
V gene: TRBV29-1
J gene: TRBJ2-3
clone size: -
CDR3 DNA: TGCAGCGTTGAAGATCTTAATGGGGGGATCGATACGCAGTATTTT
CDR3 protein: CSVEDLNGGIDTQYF

D gene: TRBD2
CDR3 length: 15
V gene: TRBV2
J gene: TRBJ2-1
clone size: -
CDR3 DNA: TGTGCCAGCAGTGAGGGGACTAGCGGTTACAATGAGCAGTTCTTC
CDR3 protein: CASSEGTSGYNEQFF

D gene: -
CDR3 length: 15
V gene: TRBV6-1
J gene: TRBJ1-1
clone size: -
CDR3 DNA: TGTGCCAGCAGACGGGGGGGCCTTGAAAGCACTGAAGCTTTCTTT
CDR3 protein: CASRRGGLESTEAFF

D gene: TRBD1
CDR3 length: 16
V gene: TRBV6-1
J gene: TRBJ1-2
clone size: -
CDR3 DNA: TGTGCCAGCAGTGATACAACCCTAACAGGGGTGCGGGGCTACACCTTC
CDR3 protein: CASSDTTLTGVRGYTF

D gene: -
CDR3 length: 15
V gene: TRBV19
J gene: TRBJ2-2
clone size: -
CDR3 DNA: TGTGCCAGTAGTATTGGCAGGGTGGACACCGGGGAGCTGTTTTTT
CDR3 protein: CASSIGRVDTGELFF

D gene: -
CDR3 length: 12
V gene: TRBV19
J gene: TRBJ1-2
clone size: -
CDR3 DNA: TGTGCCAGTAGGCACACAAACTATGGCTACACCTTC
CDR3 protein: CASRHTNYGYTF

D gene: TRBD1
CDR3 length: 15
V gene: TRBV30
J gene: TRBJ1-5
clone size: -
CDR3 DNA: TGTGCCTGGAGTGTAAGACAGGGGGCTAATCAGCCCCAGCATTTT
CDR3 protein: CAWSVRQGANQPQHF

D gene: -
CDR3 length: 14
V gene: TRBV7-9
J gene: TRBJ2-1
clone size: once
CDR3 DNA: TGTGCCAGCAGCTTAGAATTCGCGGGCTATGAGCAGTTCTTC
CDR3 protein: CASSLEFAGYEQFF

D gene: -
CDR3 length: 15
V gene: TRBV5-4
J gene: TRBJ1-4
clone size: -
CDR3 DNA: TGTGCCAGCAGCCCCACCAGACAGACCAATGAAAAACTGTTTTTT
CDR3 protein: CASSPTRQTNEKLFF

D gene: -
CDR3 length: 16
V gene: TRBV18
J gene: TRBJ2-3
clone size: -
CDR3 DNA: TGTGCCAGCTCACCACCGATCAGTAACAGCACAGATACGCAGTATTTT
CDR3 protein: CASSPPISNSTDTQYF

D gene: -
CDR3 length: 14
V gene: TRBV5-1
J gene: TRBJ1-3
clone size: -
CDR3 DNA: TGCGCCAGCAGGCGGGCAAGACGAGGAAACACCATATATTTT
CDR3 protein: CASRRARRGNTIYF

D gene: -
CDR3 length: 14
V gene: TRBV12-5
J gene: TRBJ2-2
clone size: once
CDR3 DNA: TGTGCTAGTCGGAGGGCGGTCAACACCGGGGAGCTGTTTTTT
CDR3 protein: CASRRAVNTGELFF

D gene: -
CDR3 length: 14
V gene: TRBV25-1
J gene: TRBJ2-2
clone size: -
CDR3 DNA: TGTGCCAGCAGTGCTGCCGGTGGCACCGGGGAGCTGTTTTTT
CDR3 protein: CASSAAGGTGELFF

D gene: TRBD2
CDR3 length: 20
V gene: TRBV18
J gene: TRBJ2-1
clone size: -
CDR3 DNA: TGTGCCAGCTCACCACCGTCCAGAGTAACGCGGGGACTAGCGGGGTTTGAGCAGTTCTTC
CDR3 protein: CASSPPSRVTRGLAGFEQFF

D gene: TRBD2
CDR3 length: 15
V gene: TRBV7-2
J gene: TRBJ2-2
clone size: -
CDR3 DNA: TGTGCCAGCAGCTTCCAGGGCGGGAGGTACGGGGAGCTGTTTTTT
CDR3 protein: CASSFQGGRYGELFF

D gene: -
CDR3 length: 15
V gene: TRBV27
J gene: TRBJ1-5
clone size: -
CDR3 DNA: TGTGCCAGCAGCCCGGTTTCAGGCTTCGATCAGCCCCAGCATTTT
CDR3 protein: CASSPVSGFDQPQHF

D gene: TRBD1
CDR3 length: 14
V gene: TRBV10-3
J gene: TRBJ1-5
clone size: -
CDR3 DNA: TGTGCCATCAGTGCTGACAGGGAGAGTCAGCCCCAGCATTTT
CDR3 protein: CAISADRESQPQHF

D gene: -
CDR3 length: 16
V gene: TRBV18
J gene: TRBJ1-2
clone size: -
CDR3 DNA: TGTGCCAGCTCACCCCTAGGGGCAGGGTTTAACTATGGCTACACCTTC
CDR3 protein: CASSPLGAGFNYGYTF

D gene: -
CDR3 length: 16
V gene: TRBV5-4
J gene: TRBJ1-6
clone size: -
CDR3 DNA: TGTGCCAGCAGCTGGAGGACCGGCCGGGGTAATTCACCCCTCCACTTT
CDR3 protein: CASSWRTGRGNSPLHF

D gene: -
CDR3 length: 16
V gene: TRBV5-6
J gene: TRBJ2-3
clone size: -
CDR3 DNA: TGTGCCAGCAGAACCGACAAGGGGTTAGGTACAGATACGCAGTATTTT
CDR3 protein: CASRTDKGLGTDTQYF

D gene: TRBD2
CDR3 length: 15
V gene: TRBV6-4
J gene: TRBJ2-1
clone size: -
CDR3 DNA: TGTGCCAGCAGTGAACGTCTAGCGGGTAACAATGAGCAGTTCTTC
CDR3 protein: CASSERLAGNNEQFF

D gene: -
CDR3 length: 16
V gene: TRBV5-1
J gene: TRBJ1-1
clone size: -
CDR3 DNA: TGCGCCAGCAGCCCTGGAGTAGGGGCCTTGAACACTGAAGCTTTCTTT
CDR3 protein: CASSPGVGALNTEAFF

D gene: -
CDR3 length: 15
V gene: TRBV5-4
J gene: TRBJ2-3
clone size: -
CDR3 DNA: TGTGCCAGCACCCTTCCGGGGGTCGACACAGATACGCAGTATTTT
CDR3 protein: CASTLPGVDTDTQYF

D gene: -
CDR3 length: 13
V gene: TRBV6-5
J gene: TRBJ2-7
clone size: -
CDR3 DNA: TGTGCCAGCAGAGTCACAGGGTCCGACGAGCAGTACTTC
CDR3 protein: CASRVTGSDEQYF

D gene: -
CDR3 length: 14
V gene: TRBV19
J gene: TRBJ2-1
clone size: -
CDR3 DNA: TGTGCCAGTAGCACCCAACAGGGATCGCTTGAGCAGTTCTTC
CDR3 protein: CASSTQQGSLEQFF

D gene: TRBD1
CDR3 length: 14
V gene: TRBV30
J gene: TRBJ1-3
clone size: -
CDR3 DNA: TGTGCCTGGAGCCGGGGACAGGGGAAAAACACCATATATTTT
CDR3 protein: CAWSRGQGKNTIYF

D gene: TRBD1
CDR3 length: 13
V gene: TRBV28
J gene: TRBJ2-1
clone size: once
CDR3 DNA: TGTGCCAGCAGAGACACAGGGGACAATGAGCAGTTCTTC
CDR3 protein: CASRDTGDNEQFF

D gene: TRBD2
CDR3 length: 14
V gene: TRBV6-5
J gene: TRBJ2-1
clone size: -
CDR3 DNA: TGTGCCAGCATGGGACTAGCGGGGGACAATGAGCAGTTCTTC
CDR3 protein: CASMGLAGDNEQFF

D gene: -
CDR3 length: 19
V gene: TRBV19
J gene: TRBJ2-4
clone size: -
CDR3 DNA: TGTGCCAGTAGTCCCCGAAAGAACGAACGGGTGGTGGCCAAAAACATTCAGTACTTC
CDR3 protein: CASSPRKNERVVAKNIQYF

D gene: -
CDR3 length: 13
V gene: TRBV18
J gene: TRBJ1-1
clone size: -
CDR3 DNA: TGTGCCAGCTCACCAAGCTTCGGTTCTGAAGCTTTCTTT
CDR3 protein: CASSPSFGSEAFF

D gene: -
CDR3 length: 14
V gene: TRBV11-2
J gene: TRBJ1-1
clone size: once
CDR3 DNA: TGTGCCAGCAGCCCTACTGGAGTGAACACTGAAGCTTTCTTT
CDR3 protein: CASSPTGVNTEAFF